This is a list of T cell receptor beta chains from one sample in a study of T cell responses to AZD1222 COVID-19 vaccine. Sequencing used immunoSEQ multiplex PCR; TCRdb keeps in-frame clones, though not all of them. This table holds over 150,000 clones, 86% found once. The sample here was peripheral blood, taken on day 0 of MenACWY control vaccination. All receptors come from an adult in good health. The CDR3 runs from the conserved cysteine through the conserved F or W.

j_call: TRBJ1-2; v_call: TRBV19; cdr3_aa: CASSHRDRAYGYTF
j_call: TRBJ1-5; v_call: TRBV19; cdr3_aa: CASSMGHTSGGNQPQHF
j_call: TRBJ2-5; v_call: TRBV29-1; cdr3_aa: CSVELAGPNVWYQYF
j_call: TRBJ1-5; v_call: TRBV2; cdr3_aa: CASRAGTGFQPQHF
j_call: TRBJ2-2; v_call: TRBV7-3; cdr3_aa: CASSPPTGGAGGRTGELFF
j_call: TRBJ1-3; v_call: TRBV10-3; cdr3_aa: CAISRGRNTIYF
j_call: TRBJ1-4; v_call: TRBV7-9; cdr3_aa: CASSLVAGGYEKLFF
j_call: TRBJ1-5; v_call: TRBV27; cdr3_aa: CASSQGGSSNQPQHF
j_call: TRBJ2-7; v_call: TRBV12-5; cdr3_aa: CASGRWTVEQYF
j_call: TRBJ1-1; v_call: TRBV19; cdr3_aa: CASRDQNRRKNTEAFF
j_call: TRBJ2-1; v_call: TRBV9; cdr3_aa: CASSEGGAYNEQFF
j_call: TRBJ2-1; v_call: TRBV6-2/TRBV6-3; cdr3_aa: CASSSLTSREQFF
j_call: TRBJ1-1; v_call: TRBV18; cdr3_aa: CASSRRQRGDTEAFF
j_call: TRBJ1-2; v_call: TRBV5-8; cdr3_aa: CASSLGVRAAYGYTF
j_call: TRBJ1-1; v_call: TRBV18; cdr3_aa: CASSPAGGGGAFF
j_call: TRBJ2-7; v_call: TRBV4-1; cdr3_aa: CASSQDPGQGTYEQYF
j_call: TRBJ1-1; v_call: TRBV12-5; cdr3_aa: CASAATTAMNTEAFF
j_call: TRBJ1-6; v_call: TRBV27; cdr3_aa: CASSSDRRSSYNSPLHF
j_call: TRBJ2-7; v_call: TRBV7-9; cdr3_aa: CASSTYYEQYF
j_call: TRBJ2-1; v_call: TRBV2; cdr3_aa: CASSRDGSRNEQFF
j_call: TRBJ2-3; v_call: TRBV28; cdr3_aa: CASRKTGADTQYF
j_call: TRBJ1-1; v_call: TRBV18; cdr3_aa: CASSSGQPEAFF
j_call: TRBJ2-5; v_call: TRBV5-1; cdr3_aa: CASSKGSQETQYF
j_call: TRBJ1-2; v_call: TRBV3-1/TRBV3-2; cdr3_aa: CASSQGLGYTF
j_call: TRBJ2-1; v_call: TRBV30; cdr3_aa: CAWSLPTGTSRFF
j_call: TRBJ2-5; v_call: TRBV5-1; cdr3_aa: CASSWAGGNQETQYF
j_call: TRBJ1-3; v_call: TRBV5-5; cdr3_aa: CASRADSGNTIYF
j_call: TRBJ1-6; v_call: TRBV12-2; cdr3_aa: CASRLERGEIGSPLHF
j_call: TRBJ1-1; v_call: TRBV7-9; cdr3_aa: CASREQGAYTEAFF
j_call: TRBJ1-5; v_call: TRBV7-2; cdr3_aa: CASSLEGSQPQHF
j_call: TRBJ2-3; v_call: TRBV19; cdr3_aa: CASRRTSGTTDTQYF
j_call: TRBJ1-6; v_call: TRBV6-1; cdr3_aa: CASSENSRSPLHF
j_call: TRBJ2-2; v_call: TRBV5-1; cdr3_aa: CASKRGEGLYTGELFF
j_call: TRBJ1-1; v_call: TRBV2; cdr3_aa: CASSLDINTEAFF
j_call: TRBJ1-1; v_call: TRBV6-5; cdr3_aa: CASTMDGVATEAFF
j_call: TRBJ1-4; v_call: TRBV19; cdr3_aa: CASASGATNEKLFF
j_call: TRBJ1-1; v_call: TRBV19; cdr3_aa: CASIRSRGGSTEAFF
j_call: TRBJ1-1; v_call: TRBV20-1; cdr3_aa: CSASKGQQSNTEAFF
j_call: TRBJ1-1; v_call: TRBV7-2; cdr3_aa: CASTRLLGGTEAFF